The rows below give T cell receptor beta chains drawn from one sample of a study of blood T cell repertoires in COVID-19. Libraries were prepared by immunoSEQ multiplex PCR; TCRdb keeps only in-frame clonotypes and omits some of them. The sample carries 70,000 to 90,000 clones, roughly 80% recorded once. What was sequenced was peripheral blood. The receptor source for this set is a human donor in a cohort sampled during active COVID-19. Each CDR3 is given with its conserved first and last residue. D genes are given only for firm matches. The size of a clone is reported for some rows only, either as once, few or many, or as a class for expanded clones.

v_gene,d_gene,abundance,j_gene,CDR3aa,CDR3nt
TRBV7-9,TRBD2,few,TRBJ2-7,CASRTSGERGSYEQYF,TGTGCCAGCCGGACTAGCGGGGAAAGGGGCTCCTACGAGCAGTACTTC
TRBV30,-,-,TRBJ1-2,CAWSVPQAGYRGYTF,TGTGCCTGGAGTGTGCCCCAAGCGGGATATAGGGGCTACACCTTC
TRBV5-1,TRBD1,once,TRBJ1-6,CASRKATGADSPLHF,TGCGCCAGCAGGAAAGCGACAGGGGCAGATTCACCCCTCCACTTT
TRBV6-6,TRBD2,few,TRBJ2-7,CASSLGTSGKKGLEQYF,TGTGCCAGCAGTCTAGGGACTAGCGGGAAAAAAGGTCTCGAGCAGTACTTC
TRBV4-1,TRBD1,-,TRBJ2-3,CASSQGGQGSDTQYF,TGCGCCAGCAGCCAAGGGGGACAGGGGTCAGATACGCAGTATTTT
TRBV10-3,-,-,TRBJ1-1,CAIRETANTEAFF,TGTGCCATCAGGGAAACAGCGAACACTGAAGCTTTCTTT
TRBV7-6,-,once,TRBJ1-3,CASSPDRNSGNTIYF,TGTGCCAGCAGCCCAGACAGGAACTCTGGAAACACCATATATTTT
TRBV2,-,-,TRBJ1-6,CASRGGRRNNSPLHF,TGTGCCAGCAGGGGAGGACGGAGGAATAATTCACCCCTCCACTTT
TRBV7-9,-,-,TRBJ1-2,CASSLAQTSYGYTF,TGTGCCAGCAGCTTAGCTCAAACTTCCTATGGCTACACCTTC
TRBV9,-,-,TRBJ2-2,CASTFRSAVLGGGELFF,TGTGCCAGCACCTTTCGGAGCGCGGTCCTCGGTGGCGGGGAGCTGTTTTTT
TRBV7-3,-,few,TRBJ2-1,CASSLVRGDEQFF,TGTGCCAGCAGCTTAGTCCGAGGCGATGAGCAGTTCTTC
TRBV3-1/TRBV3-2,TRBD1,-,TRBJ1-3,CASSHTGAGNTIYF,TGTGCCAGCAGCCATACAGGGGCTGGAAACACCATATATTTT
TRBV5-1,-,-,TRBJ2-3,CASSLFGAGADTQYF,TGCGCCAGCAGCTTGTTTGGGGCAGGGGCAGATACGCAGTATTTT
TRBV6-1,TRBD1,-,TRBJ2-1,CASSEWGTDYNEQFF,TGTGCCAGCAGTGAATGGGGGACAGATTACAATGAGCAGTTCTTC
TRBV18,TRBD1,few,TRBJ2-7,CASSPSQGMAYEQYF,TGTGCCAGCTCACCGTCACAGGGGATGGCCTACGAGCAGTACTTC
TRBV7-9,-,-,TRBJ1-1,CASSLLAGGTEAFF,TGTGCCAGCAGCTTATTGGCAGGAGGGACTGAAGCTTTCTTT
TRBV5-1,TRBD2,-,TRBJ2-1,CASSLVTSGMSYNEQFF,TGCGCCAGCAGCTTGGTTACTAGCGGGATGTCCTACAATGAGCAGTTCTTC
TRBV6-5,-,-,TRBJ2-7,CASRRGGGEQYF,TGTGCCAGCAGGAGGGGGGGCGGCGAGCAGTACTTC
TRBV2,-,-,TRBJ1-6,CASSDLRFNSPLHF,TGTGCCAGCAGTGACCTCAGGTTTAATTCACCCCTCCACTTT
TRBV5-4,TRBD1,-,TRBJ2-3,CASSIDRGADTQYF,TGTGCCAGCAGCATCGACAGGGGCGCAGATACGCAGTATTTT
TRBV19,-,-,TRBJ1-5,CASSFRTGNQPQHF,TGTGCCAGTAGTTTCAGGACGGGGAATCAGCCCCAGCATTTT
TRBV5-4,-,-,TRBJ1-6,CASSPQGPLAPLHF,TGTGCCAGCAGCCCACAGGGTCCCCTTGCACCCCTCCACTTT
TRBV7-2,-,-,TRBJ1-3,CASSTWEGQAIYF,TGTGCCAGCAGCACCTGGGAGGGACAAGCCATATATTTT
TRBV6-1,-,-,TRBJ1-1,CASSEQGTYTEAFF,TGTGCCAGCAGTGAACAGGGTACGTACACTGAAGCTTTCTTT
TRBV5-6,TRBD1,-,TRBJ1-3,CASSRLTGTGSSGNTIYF,TGTGCCAGCAGCAGGCTAACCGGGACAGGGTCCTCTGGAAACACCATATATTTT
TRBV4-1,-,-,TRBJ1-2,CASSQDGRPTYGYTF,TGCGCCAGCAGCCAAGACGGCAGGCCCACGTATGGCTACACCTTC
TRBV7-8,-,-,TRBJ1-2,CASSPGLNYGYTF,TGTGCCAGCAGCCCGGGACTGAACTATGGCTACACCTTC
TRBV12-3/TRBV12-4,TRBD1,-,TRBJ2-7,CASSTRGRNEQYF,TGTGCCAGCAGCACCAGGGGGCGGAACGAGCAGTACTTC
TRBV5-1,TRBD2,-,TRBJ2-7,CASSRGEGSYEQYF,TGCGCCAGCAGCCGCGGGGAGGGCTCCTACGAGCAGTACTTC
TRBV5-4,-,-,TRBJ1-5,CASSLGEGQPQHF,TGTGCCAGCAGCTTAGGGGAGGGACAGCCCCAGCATTTT
TRBV4-2,TRBD2,-,TRBJ2-2,CASSHAGEGIGRSGELFF,TGTGCCAGCAGCCACGCGGGGGAGGGAATTGGAAGATCCGGGGAGCTGTTTTTT
TRBV3-1/TRBV3-2,-,-,TRBJ1-5,CASSQDRDQPQHF,TGTGCCAGCAGCCAAGATCGGGATCAGCCCCAGCATTTT
TRBV2,-,-,TRBJ2-3,CASSLLVMDTQYF,TGTGCCAGCAGTCTACTAGTTATGGATACGCAGTATTTT
TRBV28,-,-,TRBJ2-2,CASSPRGRGVGELFF,TGTGCCAGCAGTCCAAGAGGCCGGGGTGTCGGGGAGCTGTTTTTT
TRBV6-5,-,-,TRBJ1-3,CASSREFGNTIYF,TGTGCCAGCAGCCGAGAGTTTGGAAACACCATATATTTT
TRBV3-1/TRBV3-2,TRBD2,-,TRBJ2-1,CASSQGLAGGQNEQFF,TGTGCCAGCAGCCAAGGACTAGCGGGGGGGCAGAATGAGCAGTTCTTC
TRBV10-3,-,-,TRBJ1-2,CAIRPGLSDGYTF,TGTGCCATCAGACCGGGACTTTCGGATGGCTACACCTTC
TRBV5-1,-,-,TRBJ1-4,CASSLAAGFNEKLFF,TGCGCCAGCAGCTTGGCTGCGGGATTTAATGAAAAACTGTTTTTT
TRBV19,TRBD1,-,TRBJ1-3,CASSEQGASGNTIYF,TGTGCCAGTAGTGAACAGGGGGCCTCAGGAAACACCATATATTTT
TRBV5-1,TRBD1,-,TRBJ1-2,CASSLRDRGLDGYTF,TGCGCCAGCAGCTTGCGGGACAGGGGGCTTGATGGCTACACCTTC
TRBV30,TRBD1,few,TRBJ2-1,CAWSATRTGRDEQFF,TGTGCCTGGAGTGCTACTAGGACAGGTAGGGATGAGCAGTTCTTC
TRBV3-1/TRBV3-2,-,once,TRBJ2-6,CASSFIATAGANVLTF,TGTGCCAGCAGCTTCATTGCGACAGCGGGGGCCAACGTCCTGACTTTC
TRBV7-3,-,-,TRBJ2-7,CASSPSASSLGEQYF,TGTGCCAGCAGCCCCTCCGCTAGCTCTCTCGGCGAGCAGTACTTC
TRBV15,-,-,TRBJ2-5,CATSTSYQETQYF,TGTGCCACCAGCACAAGCTACCAAGAGACCCAGTACTTC
TRBV28,-,-,TRBJ1-4,CASTAQGATNEKLFF,TGTGCCAGCACCGCACAGGGTGCAACTAATGAAAAACTGTTTTTT
TRBV28,TRBD1,-,TRBJ1-2,CASSPHGTGPRGYGYTF,TGTGCCAGCAGTCCCCACGGGACAGGCCCCAGGGGATATGGCTACACCTTC
TRBV7-9,-,few,TRBJ1-5,CASSAPNPGPNQPQHF,TGTGCCAGCAGCGCCCCCAACCCAGGGCCCAATCAGCCCCAGCATTTT
TRBV5-4,-,-,TRBJ1-1,CASSLEEGSTEAFF,TGTGCCAGCAGCTTGGAGGAGGGAAGCACTGAAGCTTTCTTT
TRBV25-1,TRBD2,-,TRBJ2-7,CASSEPGLAGYEQYF,TGTGCCAGCAGTGAGCCGGGACTAGCGGGCTACGAGCAGTACTTC
TRBV19,-,-,TRBJ2-7,CASSRARESYYEQYF,TGTGCCAGTAGTAGGGCCCGGGAGAGCTACTACGAGCAGTACTTC
TRBV7-2,TRBD1,-,TRBJ1-2,CASTPGGRANYGYTF,TGTGCCAGCACCCCAGGGGGCAGAGCTAACTATGGCTACACCTTC
TRBV18,TRBD2,-,TRBJ2-2,CASSPPQRGTGELFF,TGTGCCAGCTCACCTCCGCAGCGGGGGACCGGGGAGCTGTTTTTT
TRBV2,-,-,TRBJ1-5,CASSLTDSVSNQPQHF,TGTGCCAGCAGTCTAACTGACAGTGTTAGCAATCAGCCCCAGCATTTT
TRBV6-5,-,-,TRBJ1-6,CASSPDRKTPLHF,TGTGCCAGCAGCCCAGACAGGAAAACACCCCTCCACTTT